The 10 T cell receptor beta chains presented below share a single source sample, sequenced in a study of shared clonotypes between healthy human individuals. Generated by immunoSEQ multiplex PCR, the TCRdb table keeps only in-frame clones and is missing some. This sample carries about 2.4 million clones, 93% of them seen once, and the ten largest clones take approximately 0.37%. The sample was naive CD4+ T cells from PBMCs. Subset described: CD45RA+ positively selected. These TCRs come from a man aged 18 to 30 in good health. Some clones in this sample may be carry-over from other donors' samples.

The CDR3 coding sequence is TGTGCCAGCTCACCGTATAGGGGGTCCGACACTGAAGCTTTCTTT. Protein product: CASSPYRGSDTEAFF. The chain uses TRBV18 and TRBJ1-1, with a possible D match to TRBD1 (6 bases). Per the germline V gene, CDR1 is KGHSH and CDR2 is LQKENI. The CDR3 spans 15 residues. Trimming removed 3 bases at V and 3 bases at J, with 14 bases between.

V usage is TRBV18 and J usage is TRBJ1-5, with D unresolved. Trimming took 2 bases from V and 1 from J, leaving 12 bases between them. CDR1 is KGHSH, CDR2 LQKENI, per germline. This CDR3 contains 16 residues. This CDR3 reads CASSPVRSESNQPQHF. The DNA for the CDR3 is TGTGCCAGCTCACCAGTACGTTCAGAAAGCAATCAGCCCCAGCATTTT.

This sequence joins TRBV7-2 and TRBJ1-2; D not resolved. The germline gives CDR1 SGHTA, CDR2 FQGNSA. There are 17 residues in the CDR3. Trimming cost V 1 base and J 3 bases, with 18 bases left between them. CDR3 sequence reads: CASSLVSTYASDYGYTF. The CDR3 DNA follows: TGTGCCAGCAGCTTAGTTTCGACCTATGCGAGTGACTATGGCTACACCTTC.

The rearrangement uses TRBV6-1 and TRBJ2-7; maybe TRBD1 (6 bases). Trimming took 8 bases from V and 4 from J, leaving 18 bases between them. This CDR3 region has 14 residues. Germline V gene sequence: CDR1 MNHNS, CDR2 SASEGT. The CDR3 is CASGRTVWNYEQYF. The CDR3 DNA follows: TGTGCCAGCGGAAGGACAGTTTGGAATTACGAGCAGTACTTC.

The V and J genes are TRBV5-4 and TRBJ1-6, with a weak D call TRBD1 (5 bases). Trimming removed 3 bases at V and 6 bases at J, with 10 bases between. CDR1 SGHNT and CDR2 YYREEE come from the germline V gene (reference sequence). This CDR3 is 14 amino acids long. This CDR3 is CASSSGPGNSPLHF. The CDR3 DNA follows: TGTGCCAGCAGCTCGGGACCTGGTAATTCACCCCTCCACTTT.

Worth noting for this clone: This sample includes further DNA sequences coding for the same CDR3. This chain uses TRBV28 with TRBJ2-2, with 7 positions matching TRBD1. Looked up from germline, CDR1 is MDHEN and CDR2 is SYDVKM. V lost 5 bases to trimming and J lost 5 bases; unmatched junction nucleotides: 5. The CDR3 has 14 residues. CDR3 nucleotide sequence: TGTGCCAGCAGTCCCCCAGGGGGAACCGGGGAGCTGTTTTTT. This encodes CASSPPGGTGELFF.

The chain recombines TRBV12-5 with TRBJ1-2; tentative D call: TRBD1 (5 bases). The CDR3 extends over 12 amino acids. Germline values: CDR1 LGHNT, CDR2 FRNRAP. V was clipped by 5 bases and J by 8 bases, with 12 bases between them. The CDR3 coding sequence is TGTGCTAGTGGTGGAAGGGGAGGAGGCTACACCTTC. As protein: CASGGRGGGYTF.

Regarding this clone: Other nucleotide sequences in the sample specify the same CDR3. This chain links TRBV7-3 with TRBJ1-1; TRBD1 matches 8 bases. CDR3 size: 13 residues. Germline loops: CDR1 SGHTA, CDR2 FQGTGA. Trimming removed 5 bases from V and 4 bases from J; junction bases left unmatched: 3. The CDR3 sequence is CASSDTGGTEAFF. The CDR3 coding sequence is TGTGCCAGCAGCGATACAGGGGGCACTGAAGCTTTCTTT. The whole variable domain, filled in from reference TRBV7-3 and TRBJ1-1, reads GAGVSQTPSNKVTEKGKYVELRCDPISGHTALYWYRQSLGQGPEFLIYFQGTGAADDSGLPNDRFFAVRPEGSVSTLKIQRTERGDSAVYLCASSDTGGTEAFFGQGTRLTVV.

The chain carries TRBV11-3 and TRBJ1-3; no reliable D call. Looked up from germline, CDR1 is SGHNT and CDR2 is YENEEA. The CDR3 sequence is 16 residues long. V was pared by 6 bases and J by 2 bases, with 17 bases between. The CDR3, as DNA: TGTGCCAGCAGGCACCCCCTTCCAAAACCTGGAAACACCATATATTTT. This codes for CASRHPLPKPGNTIYF.

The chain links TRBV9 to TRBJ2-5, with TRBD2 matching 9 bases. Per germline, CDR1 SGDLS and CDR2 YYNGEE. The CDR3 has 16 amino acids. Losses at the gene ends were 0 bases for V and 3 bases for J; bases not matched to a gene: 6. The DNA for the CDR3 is TGTGCCAGCAGCGTAGGATCTAGCGGGGCGAAAGAGACCCAGTACTTC. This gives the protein CASSVGSSGAKETQYF.